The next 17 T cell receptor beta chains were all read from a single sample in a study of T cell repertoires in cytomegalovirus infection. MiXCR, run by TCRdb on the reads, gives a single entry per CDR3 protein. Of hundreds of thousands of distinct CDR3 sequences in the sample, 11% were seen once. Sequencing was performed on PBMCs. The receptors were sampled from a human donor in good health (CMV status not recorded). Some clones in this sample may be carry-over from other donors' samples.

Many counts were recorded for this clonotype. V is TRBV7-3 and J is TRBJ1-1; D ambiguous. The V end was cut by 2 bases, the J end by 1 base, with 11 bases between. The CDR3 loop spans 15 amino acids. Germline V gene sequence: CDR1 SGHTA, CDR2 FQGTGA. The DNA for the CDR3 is TGTGCCAGCAGCTTAGGATCGGCGGAGAACACTGAAGCTTTCTTT. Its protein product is CASSLGSAENTEAFF.

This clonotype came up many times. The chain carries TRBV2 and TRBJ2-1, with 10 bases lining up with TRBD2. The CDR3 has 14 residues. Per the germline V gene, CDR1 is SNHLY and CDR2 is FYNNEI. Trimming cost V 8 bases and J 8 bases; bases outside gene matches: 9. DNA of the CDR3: TGTGCCAGCCGTCCCCCTAGCGGGAGTCATGAGCAGTTCTTC. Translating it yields CASRPPSGSHEQFF.

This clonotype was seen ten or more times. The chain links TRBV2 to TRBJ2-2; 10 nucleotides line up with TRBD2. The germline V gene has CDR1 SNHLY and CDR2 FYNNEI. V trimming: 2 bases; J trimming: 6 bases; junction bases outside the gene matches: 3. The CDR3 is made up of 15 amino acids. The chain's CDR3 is CASSERAGGPGELFF. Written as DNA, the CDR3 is TGTGCCAGCAGTGAAAGAGCGGGGGGGCCCGGGGAGCTGTTTTTT.

In nucleotides, the CDR3 is TGTGCCAGCAGTGAAGCACCTGGGACAGGCCACACCGGGGAGCTGTTTTTT. This gives the protein CASSEAPGTGHTGELFF. The chain uses TRBV2 and TRBJ2-2; 8 bases match TRBD1. Germline trimming cut 0 bases from V and 3 bases from J; bases unmatched to any gene: 6. The germline gives CDR1 SNHLY, CDR2 FYNNEI. The CDR3 loop spans 17 amino acids.

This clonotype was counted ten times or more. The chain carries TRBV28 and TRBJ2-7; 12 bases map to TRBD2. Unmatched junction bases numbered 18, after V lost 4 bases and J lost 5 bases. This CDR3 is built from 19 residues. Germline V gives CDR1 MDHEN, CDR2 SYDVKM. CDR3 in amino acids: CASSSRGGTSGFPLDEQYF. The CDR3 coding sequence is TGTGCCAGCAGTTCCCGGGGAGGGACTAGCGGGTTCCCTTTAGACGAGCAGTACTTC. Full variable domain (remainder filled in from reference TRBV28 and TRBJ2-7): DVKVTQSSRYLVKRTGEKVFLECVQDMDHENMFWYRQDPGLGLRLIYFSYDVKMKEKGDIPEGYSVSREKKERFSLILESASTNQTSMYLCASSSRGGTSGFPLDEQYFGPGTRLTVT.

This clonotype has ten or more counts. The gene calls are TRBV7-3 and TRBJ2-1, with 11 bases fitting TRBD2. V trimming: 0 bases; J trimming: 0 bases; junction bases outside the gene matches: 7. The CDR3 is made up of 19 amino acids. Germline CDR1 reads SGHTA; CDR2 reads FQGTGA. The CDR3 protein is CASSLTGTSGPSSYNEQFF. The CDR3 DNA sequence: TGTGCCAGCAGCTTAACCGGGACTAGCGGTCCTAGCTCCTACAATGAGCAGTTCTTC.

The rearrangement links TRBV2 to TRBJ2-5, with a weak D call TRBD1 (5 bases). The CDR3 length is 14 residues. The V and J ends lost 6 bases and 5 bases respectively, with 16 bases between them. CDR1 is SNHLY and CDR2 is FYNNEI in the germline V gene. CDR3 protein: CASRERSQGETQYF. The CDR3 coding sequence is TGTGCCAGCAGGGAGCGTTCCCAGGGCGAGACCCAGTACTTC.

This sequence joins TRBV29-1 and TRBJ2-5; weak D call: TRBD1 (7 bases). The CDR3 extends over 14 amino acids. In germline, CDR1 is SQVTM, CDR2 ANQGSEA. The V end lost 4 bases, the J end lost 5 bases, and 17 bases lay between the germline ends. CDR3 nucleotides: TGCAGCGTTGTGGAGGGGGCGGCCCTGGAGACCCAGTACTTC. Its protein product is CSVVEGAALETQYF.

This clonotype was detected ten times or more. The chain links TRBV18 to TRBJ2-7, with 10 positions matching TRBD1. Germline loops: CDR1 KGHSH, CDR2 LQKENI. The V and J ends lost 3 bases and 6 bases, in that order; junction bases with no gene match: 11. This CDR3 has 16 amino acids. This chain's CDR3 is CASSPLGTGVLPEQYF. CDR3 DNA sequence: TGTGCCAGCTCACCCCTCGGGACAGGGGTCCTTCCCGAGCAGTACTTC.

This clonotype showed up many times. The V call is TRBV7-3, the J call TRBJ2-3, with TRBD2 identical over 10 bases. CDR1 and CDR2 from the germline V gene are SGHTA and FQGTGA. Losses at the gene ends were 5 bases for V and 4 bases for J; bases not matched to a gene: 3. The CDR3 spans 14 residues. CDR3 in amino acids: CASSIGTSADTQYF. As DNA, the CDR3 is TGTGCCAGCAGCATCGGGACTAGCGCAGATACGCAGTATTTT.

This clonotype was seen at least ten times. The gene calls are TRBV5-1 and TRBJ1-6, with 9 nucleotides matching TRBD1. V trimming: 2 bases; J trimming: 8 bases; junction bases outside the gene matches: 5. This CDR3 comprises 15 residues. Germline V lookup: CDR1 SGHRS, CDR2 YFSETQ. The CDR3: CASSLRTGEDSPLHF. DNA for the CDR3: TGCGCCAGCAGCTTACGGACAGGGGAGGATTCACCCCTCCACTTT.

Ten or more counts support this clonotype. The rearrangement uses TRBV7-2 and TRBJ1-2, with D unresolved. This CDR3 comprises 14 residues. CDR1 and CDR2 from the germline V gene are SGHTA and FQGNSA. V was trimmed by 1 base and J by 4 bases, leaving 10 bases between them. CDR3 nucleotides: TGTGCCAGCAGCTTAGGGAAATGGTTCTATGGCTACACCTTC. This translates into CASSLGKWFYGYTF.

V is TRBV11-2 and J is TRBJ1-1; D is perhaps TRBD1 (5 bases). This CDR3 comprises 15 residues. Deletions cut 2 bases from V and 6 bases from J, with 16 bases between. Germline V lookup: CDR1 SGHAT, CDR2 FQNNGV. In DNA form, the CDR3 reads TGTGCCAGCAGCTTATGGGGGGGGAGTTCGCCTGAAGCTTTCTTT. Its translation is CASSLWGGSSPEAFF.

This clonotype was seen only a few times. The chain's CDR3 is CAWSTGELAGGTQYF. CDR3 in DNA: TGTGCCTGGAGTACTGGGGAACTAGCGGGAGGGACCCAGTACTTC. V and J are TRBV30 and TRBJ2-5; TRBD2 agrees at 12 bases. V was pared by 2 bases and J by 7 bases, with 8 bases of the junction left unmatched. Looked up from germline, CDR1 is GTSNPN and CDR2 is SVGIG (reference sequence). The CDR3 has 15 residues.

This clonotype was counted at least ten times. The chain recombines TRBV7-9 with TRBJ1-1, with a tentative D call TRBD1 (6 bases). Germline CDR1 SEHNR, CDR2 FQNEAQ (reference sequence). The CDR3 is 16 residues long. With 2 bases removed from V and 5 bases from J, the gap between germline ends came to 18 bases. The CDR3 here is CASSLSRTGTATEAFF. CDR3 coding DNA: TGTGCCAGCAGCTTATCACGAACAGGGACCGCAACTGAAGCTTTCTTT.

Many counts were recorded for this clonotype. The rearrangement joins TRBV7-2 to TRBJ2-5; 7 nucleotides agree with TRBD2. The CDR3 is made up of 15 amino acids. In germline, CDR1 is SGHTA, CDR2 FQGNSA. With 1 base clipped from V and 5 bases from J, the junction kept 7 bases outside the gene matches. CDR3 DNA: TGTGCCAGCAGCTTAGGGGCGGGAGTGGGGGAGACCCAGTACTTC. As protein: CASSLGAGVGETQYF.

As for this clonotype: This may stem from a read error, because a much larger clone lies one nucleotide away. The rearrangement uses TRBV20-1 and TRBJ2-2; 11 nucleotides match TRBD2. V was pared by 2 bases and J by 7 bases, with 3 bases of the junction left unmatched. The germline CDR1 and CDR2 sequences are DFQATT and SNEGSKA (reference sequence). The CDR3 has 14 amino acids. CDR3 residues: CSARYSGRVGELFF. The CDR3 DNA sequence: TGCAGTGCTAGATATAGCGGGAGGGTCGGGGAGCTGTTTTTT.